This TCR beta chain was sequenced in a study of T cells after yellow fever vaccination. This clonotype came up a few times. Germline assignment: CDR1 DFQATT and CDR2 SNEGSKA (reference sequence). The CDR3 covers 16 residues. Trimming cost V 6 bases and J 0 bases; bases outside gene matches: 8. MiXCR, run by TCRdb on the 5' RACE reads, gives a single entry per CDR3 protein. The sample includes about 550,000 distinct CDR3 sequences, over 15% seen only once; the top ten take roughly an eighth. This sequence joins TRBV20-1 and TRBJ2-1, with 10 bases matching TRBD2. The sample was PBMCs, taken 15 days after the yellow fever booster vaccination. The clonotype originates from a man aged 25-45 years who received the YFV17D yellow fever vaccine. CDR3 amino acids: CSAPPASGSSYNEQFF. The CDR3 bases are TGCAGTGCCCCACCGGCTAGCGGGAGCTCCTACAATGAGCAGTTCTTC.